The clone carrying this T cell receptor (beta chain) has just a few counts. Its antigen is still unknown. Other DNA sequences in this specimen translate into the identical CDR3. Expressed TCRB transcripts were sequenced because the entire RNA isolate underwent reverse transcription. This table comes from immunoSEQ multiplex PCR, and its TCRdb copy is limited to in-frame clones, with some not included. Here the sample spans just over 450,000 clones, about 32% being singletons. This entry comes from a study of beta chain features in type 1 diabetes. About the research overall: Examined across all samples were approximately 99 million sorted cells. General study results and limits: The influence of HLA type on TCRB rearrangement stayed undetermined. cDNA sequencing could over-represent cells with high TCR expression.

The germline V gene encodes CDR1 GTSNPN and CDR2 SVGIG (reference sequence). V was pared by 3 bases and J by 0 bases, with 8 bases between. CDR3 length: 13 residues. The sample consisted of naive CD4+ T cells from blood. This TCR derives from a man aged 18-30 years in good health. This chain connects TRBV30 to TRBJ1-1, with D unresolved. The CDR3 sequence: CAWRGQLNTEAFF. The CDR3 DNA follows: TGTGCCTGGAGGGGTCAGTTGAACACTGAAGCTTTCTTT.